Listed here is a single T cell receptor (beta chain). CDR3 length: 15 residues. Germline CDR1 reads SGDLS; CDR2 reads YYNGEE. The junction had 10 bases not matched to a gene; V was cut back by 1 base and J by 7 bases. This entry comes from a study of blood T cell repertoires in COVID-19. Looking at the study overall: COVID-19 samples collected from the United States, Italy and Spain covered acute and convalescent phases.

TCRdb's table, derived via immunoSEQ multiplex PCR, lists solely in-frame clones and lacks some. Of 200,000 to 250,000 clones in the sample, 82% were seen once. This TCR came from a woman aged 18-29 years with acute or convalescent COVID-19. The chain links TRBV9 to TRBJ1-2; 7 bases line up with TRBD1. The sequencing input was peripheral blood. The CDR3 spells CASSVSQGVISGYTF. CDR3 in DNA: TGTGCCAGCAGCGTATCGCAGGGGGTCATCTCTGGCTACACCTTC.